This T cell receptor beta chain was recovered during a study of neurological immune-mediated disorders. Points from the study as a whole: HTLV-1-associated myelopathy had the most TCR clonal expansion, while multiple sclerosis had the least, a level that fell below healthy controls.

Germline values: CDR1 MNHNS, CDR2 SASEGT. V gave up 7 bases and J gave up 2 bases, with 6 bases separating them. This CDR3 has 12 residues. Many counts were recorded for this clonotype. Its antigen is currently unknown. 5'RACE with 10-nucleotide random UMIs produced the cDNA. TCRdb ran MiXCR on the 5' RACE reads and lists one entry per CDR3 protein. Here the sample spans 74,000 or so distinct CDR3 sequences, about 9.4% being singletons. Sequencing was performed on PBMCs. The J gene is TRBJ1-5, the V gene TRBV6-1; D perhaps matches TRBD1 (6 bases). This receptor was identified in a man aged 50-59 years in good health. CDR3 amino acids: CASTGGNQPQHF. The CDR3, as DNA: TGTGCCAGCACAGGGGGCAATCAGCCCCAGCATTTT.